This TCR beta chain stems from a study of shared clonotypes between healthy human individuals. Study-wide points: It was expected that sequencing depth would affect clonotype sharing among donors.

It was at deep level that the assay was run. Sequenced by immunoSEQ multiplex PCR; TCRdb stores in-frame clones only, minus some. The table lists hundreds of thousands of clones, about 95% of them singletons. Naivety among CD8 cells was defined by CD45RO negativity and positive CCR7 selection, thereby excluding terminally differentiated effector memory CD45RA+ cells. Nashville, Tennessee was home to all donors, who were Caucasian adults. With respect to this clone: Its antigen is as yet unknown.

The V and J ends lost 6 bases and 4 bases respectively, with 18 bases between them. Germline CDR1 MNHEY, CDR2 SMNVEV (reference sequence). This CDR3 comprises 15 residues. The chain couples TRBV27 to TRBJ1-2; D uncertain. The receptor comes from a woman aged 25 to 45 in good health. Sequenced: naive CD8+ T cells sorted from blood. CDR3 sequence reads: CASSPEYGPFYGYTF. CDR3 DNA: TGTGCCAGCAGCCCAGAATACGGACCGTTCTATGGCTACACCTTC.